These 21 T cell receptor beta chains originate from one sample sequenced in a study of blood T cell repertoires in COVID-19. Sequenced by immunoSEQ multiplex PCR; TCRdb stores in-frame clones only, minus some. The sample contains 390,000 or so clones, 80% to 90% of which appear only once. Material: PBMCs or T cells enriched from blood (not recorded which). The source is a man younger than 35 who had recovered from COVID-19.

The V gene is TRBV3-1 (or the pseudogene TRBV3-2), the J gene TRBJ2-1, with D possibly being TRBD1 (6 bases). Germline CDR1 is LGHDT and CDR2 is YNNKEL (reference sequence). This CDR3 is 15 amino acids long. With 3 bases removed from V and 8 bases from J, the gap between germline ends came to 17 bases. CDR3 amino acids: CASSHTGTGWDEQFF. The CDR3 DNA is TGTGCCAGCAGCCACACAGGGACGGGGTGGGATGAGCAGTTCTTC.

The V and J genes are TRBV2 and TRBJ1-5; TRBD1 is a possible D gene (6 bases). CDR1 and CDR2 (germline): SNHLY, FYNNEI. Trimming stripped 6 bases from V and 7 bases from J, with 16 bases between. The CDR3 runs to 14 residues. The CDR3 sequence is CASSGLDRSQPQHF. The CDR3 DNA follows: TGTGCCAGCAGCGGACTTGACAGGAGCCAGCCCCAGCATTTT.

V and J are TRBV3-1 (or the pseudogene TRBV3-2) and TRBJ2-7; 12 bases line up with TRBD1. This CDR3 contains 15 residues. Unmatched junction bases numbered 2, after V lost 3 bases and J lost 2 bases. Germline CDR1 and CDR2: LGHDT and YNNKEL (reference sequence). The CDR3 region has the DNA TGTGCCAGCAGCCATGGGACAGGGGGCGCCTACGAGCAGTACTTC. It is translated as CASSHGTGGAYEQYF.

This sequence joins TRBV9 and TRBJ2-1; 8 bases agree with TRBD1. There are 13 residues in the CDR3. Germline CDR1 and CDR2: SGDLS and YYNGEE. V lost 2 bases to trimming and J lost 7 bases; unmatched junction nucleotides: 2. CDR3 in amino acids: CASSVDRANEQFF. CDR3 bases: TGTGCCAGCAGCGTGGACAGGGCGAATGAGCAGTTCTTC.

This clone turned up a few times. V gene TRBV24-1 combines with J gene TRBJ2-5; 12 positions match TRBD2. Germline V gives CDR1 KGHDR, CDR2 SFDVKD. V shed 5 bases and J 4 bases; nucleotides not matched to a gene: 4. This CDR3 has 15 residues. The CDR3 DNA follows: TGTGCCACCAGTGCTAGCGGGGGGGCCGGAGAGACCCAGTACTTC. Its protein product is CATSASGGAGETQYF.

The table lists this clone with a count of one. The genes are TRBV11-2 and TRBJ2-7, with D maybe TRBD1 (6 bases). Deletions cut 5 bases from V and 5 bases from J, with 16 bases between. Germline loops: CDR1 SGHAT, CDR2 FQNNGV. The CDR3 contains 14 residues. Here the CDR3 DNA reads TGTGCCAGCAGCCCCCCTTTTGGGGGCCACGAGCAGTACTTC. This gives the protein CASSPPFGGHEQYF.

V usage is TRBV7-2 and J usage is TRBJ2-3, with 11 bases fitting TRBD1. The V gene end was trimmed by 4 bases and the J gene end by 4 bases; junction bases not matched to a gene: 7. The CDR3 totals 16 residues. Germline V gene sequence: CDR1 SGHTA, CDR2 FQGNSA. The CDR3 region is CASSSRTGGFADTQYF. CDR3 nucleotide sequence: TGTGCCAGCAGCTCGAGGACAGGGGGCTTCGCAGATACGCAGTATTTT. Together with reference TRBV7-2 and TRBJ2-3, the CDR3 gives the full variable domain: GAGVSQSPSNKVTEKGKDVELRCDPISGHTALYWYRQSLGQGLEFLIYFQGNSAPDKSGLPSDRFSAERTGGSVSTLTIQRTQQEDSAVYLCASSSRTGGFADTQYFGPGTRLTVL.

J is TRBJ2-2 and V is TRBV7-2; D is undetermined. Trimming took 1 base from V and 4 from J, leaving 7 bases between them. CDR3 length: 14 residues. The germline V gene has CDR1 SGHTA and CDR2 FQGNSA. CDR3 nucleotides: TGTGCCAGCAGCTTAGGGCTGGCCACCGGGGAGCTGTTTTTT. Residues: CASSLGLATGELFF.

The chain uses TRBV6-2 or TRBV6-3 and TRBJ2-7; weak D call: TRBD2 (5 bases). Deletions cut 0 bases from V and 2 bases from J, with 14 bases between. The CDR3 is 16 amino acids. Per the germline V gene, CDR1 is MNHEY and CDR2 is SVGEGT. The CDR3 is CASSYSETDGAYEQYF. CDR3 DNA sequence: TGTGCCAGCAGTTACTCCGAGACGGACGGGGCCTACGAGCAGTACTTC.

This chain links TRBV2 with TRBJ1-3; 7 positions agree with TRBD1. After removal of 5 bases from V and 4 bases from J, the junction contained 8 bases not matched to a gene. The germline V gene encodes CDR1 SNHLY and CDR2 FYNNEI. The CDR3 spans 15 residues. For the CDR3, the DNA is TGTGCCAGCAGTCCTAAAGGGGGCTACGGAAACACCATATATTTT. Its translation is CASSPKGGYGNTIYF. The complete variable domain, with remaining parts taken from reference TRBV2 and TRBJ1-3, reads EPEVTQTPSHQVTQMGQEVILRCVPISNHLYFYWYRQILGQKVEFLVSFYNNEISEKSEIFDDQFSVERPDGSNFTLKIRSTKLEDSAMYFCASSPKGGYGNTIYFGEGSWLTVV.

This chain uses TRBV10-3 with TRBJ1-6, with 8 bases aligning to TRBD1. V lost 6 bases and J lost 7; bases outside the gene matches: 5. Germline lookup yields CDR1 ENHRY and CDR2 SYGVKD. This CDR3 has 14 amino acids. This CDR3 reads CAIRPGQDNSPLHF. In DNA, the CDR3 is TGTGCCATCAGACCGGGACAGGACAATTCACCCCTCCACTTT.

This chain connects TRBV3-1 (or the pseudogene TRBV3-2) to TRBJ1-1; D perhaps matches TRBD1 (6 bases). CDR3 length: 15 amino acids. Per germline, CDR1 LGHDT and CDR2 YNNKEL (reference sequence). V lost 2 bases, J lost 3 bases, and 13 bases lay in between. Written as DNA, the CDR3 is TGTGCCAGCAGCCAATCGGACAGAGACCACACTGAAGCTTTCTTT. As protein: CASSQSDRDHTEAFF.

The chain recombines TRBV5-5 with TRBJ2-7; TRBD2 matches at 12 bases. The CDR3 sequence is 16 residues long. With 0 bases clipped from V and 6 bases from J, the junction kept 7 bases outside the gene matches. The germline V gene encodes CDR1 SGHKS and CDR2 YYEKEE (reference sequence). The CDR3 sequence is CASSLGTSGKLIEQYF. CDR3 DNA sequence: TGTGCCAGCAGCTTGGGGACTAGCGGGAAGTTAATCGAGCAGTACTTC.

The CDR3 reads CASDRGSPLHF. Written as DNA, the CDR3 is TGTGCCTCGGACAGGGGTTCACCCCTCCACTTT. The genes are TRBV30 and TRBJ1-6; TRBD1 aligns across 9 bases. The CDR3 extends over 11 amino acids. From germline, CDR1 is GTSNPN and CDR2 SVGIG (reference sequence). V was clipped by 7 bases and J by 9 bases; unmatched bases: 1.

About this clone: The same CDR3 arises from other DNA sequences in this sample as well. The rearrangement links TRBV12-3 or TRBV12-4 to TRBJ1-2; perhaps TRBD1 as D (5 bases). V dropped 6 bases and J dropped 2 bases, with 7 bases sitting between them. The CDR3 extends over 12 amino acids. The CDR3 sequence: CASSQGNYGYTF. DNA for the CDR3: TGTGCCAGCAGCCAGGGCAACTATGGCTACACCTTC.

Details on this clone: Relative to the germline gene, one junction end is altered; a read error may explain this. The V and J genes are TRBV13 and TRBJ2-7, with D possibly TRBD2 on 5 matching bases. Germline V gene sequence: CDR1 PRHDT, CDR2 FYEKMQ (reference sequence). The CDR3 is made up of 17 amino acids. CDR3 in amino acids: CASSLGTIGEGSNEQYF. CDR3 sequence (DNA): TGTGCCAGCAGCTTAGGGACTATAGGTGAAGGCTCCAACGAGCAGTACTTC.

This chain links TRBV7-8 with TRBJ1-2, with 8 nucleotides matching TRBD1. The CDR3 length is 15 residues. Germline CDR1 is SGHVS and CDR2 is FQNEAQ. V lost 0 bases, J lost 7 bases, and 7 bases stayed unmatched. The CDR3 spells CASSLADRETGGYTF. In DNA form, the CDR3 reads TGTGCCAGCAGCTTAGCGGACAGGGAGACGGGTGGCTACACCTTC.

V and J are TRBV2 and TRBJ1-2; D is perhaps TRBD1 (5 bases). Trimming removed 5 bases at V and 5 bases at J, with 15 bases between. This CDR3 is built from 14 residues. Germline V gives CDR1 SNHLY, CDR2 FYNNEI. CDR3 loop: CASSPKTVLYGYTF. In nucleotides, the CDR3 is TGTGCCAGCAGTCCGAAGACAGTCCTTTATGGCTACACCTTC.

V gene TRBV6-7 combines with J gene TRBJ2-7; D unclear. TRBV6-7 is recorded as an ORF, its role being uncertain. The V and J ends lost 9 bases and 3 bases respectively, with 6 bases between them. The CDR3 contains 10 residues. The CDR3 sequence: CAREDYEQYF. DNA for the CDR3: TGTGCCAGAGAGGACTACGAGCAGTACTTC.

The chain recombines TRBV24-1 with TRBJ2-1; 8 bases fit TRBD2. The germline V gene has CDR1 KGHDR and CDR2 SFDVKD. CDR3 length: 14 amino acids. Trimming at V came to 9 bases and at J to 7 bases, leaving 10 bases not matched to a gene. The CDR3, as DNA: TGTGCCACCGCCGGGGGGGGCGCGTCAAATGAGCAGTTCTTC. It translates to CATAGGGASNEQFF.

This chain uses TRBV11-2 with TRBJ1-3, with D tentatively TRBD1 (6 bases). The CDR3 consists of 16 residues. Germline V gene lookup returns CDR1 SGHAT and CDR2 FQNNGV. Trimming left V 4 bases short and J 1 base short, with 14 bases between. The CDR3 coding sequence is TGTGCCAGCAGCTCGTTGAAACAGGGATCTGGAAACACCATATATTTT. It is translated as CASSSLKQGSGNTIYF.